The rows below give T cell receptor beta chains drawn from one sample of a study of T cell changes during pregnancy in multiple sclerosis. Method: immunoSEQ multiplex PCR; TCRdb's copy keeps in-frame clones and lacks some. The data contain 100,000 or so clones, just over 90% of them seen just once; the ten biggest clones take up around 3.5%. Sequenced here: peripheral blood, sampled after pregnancy. These receptors were obtained from a female donor with multiple sclerosis, enrolled in a pregnancy study. CDR3s include the opening cysteine and the closing phenylalanine or tryptophan. Fields, in order: clone size, J gene, D gene, CDR3 length, V gene, CDR3 DNA, CDR3 protein. D genes are given only for firm matches. For some rows the clone size is stated as once, few or many, or as a class when expanded; others skip it.

-	TRBJ1-2	-	14	TRBV19	TGTGCCAGTAGTATGGGCGGGAGCAGCTATGGCTACACCTTC	CASSMGGSSYGYTF
once	TRBJ1-6	-	11	TRBV20-1	TGCAGTGCTGGGGGCAATTCACCCCTCCACTTT	CSAGGNSPLHF
-	TRBJ2-7	-	15	TRBV18	TGTGCCAGCTCATCGCCAGGGATTCCCACCTACGAGCAGTACTTC	CASSSPGIPTYEQYF
-	TRBJ2-6	-	14	TRBV6-4	TGTGCCAGCAGTGCTATCTCTGGGGCCAACGTCCTGACTTTC	CASSAISGANVLTF
-	TRBJ2-1	-	14	TRBV6-6	TGTGCCAGCAGTTACTCGGGAGCTACAAATGAGCAGTTCTTC	CASSYSGATNEQFF
-	TRBJ2-5	TRBD1	14	TRBV9	TGTGCCAGCAGCGCGGAGACAGGGCAGGAGACCCAGTACTTC	CASSAETGQETQYF
-	TRBJ1-1	TRBD1	14	TRBV2	TGTGCTTCTAAGGGGGCGATAATGAACACTGAAGCTTTCTTT	CASKGAIMNTEAFF
-	TRBJ1-5	-	14	TRBV19	TGTGCCAGTACCATTGGGGGGGGTTATCAGCCCCAGCATTTT	CASTIGGGYQPQHF
-	TRBJ2-7	TRBD2	16	TRBV5-1	TGCGCCAGCAGCTTCCAAAAAGCGGGGGGGGGATACGAGCAGTACTTC	CASSFQKAGGGYEQYF
-	TRBJ2-5	-	15	TRBV7-5	TGTGCCAGAAGCCGAAGTGGGACAGCCCGAGAGACCCAGTACTTC	CARSRSGTARETQYF
few	TRBJ1-1	TRBD1	14	TRBV6-5	TGTGCCAGCAGAGAGACAGGGCTGGACACTGAAGCTTTCTTT	CASRETGLDTEAFF
-	TRBJ1-5	TRBD1	16	TRBV18	TGTGCCAGCTCACCGGGGACAGTCTATAGCAATCAGCCCCAGCATTTT	CASSPGTVYSNQPQHF
-	TRBJ1-1	-	15	TRBV7-9	TGTGCCAGCAGCCCGCAGGGGAGGGCGGGGACTGAAGCTTTCTTT	CASSPQGRAGTEAFF
-	TRBJ1-1	-	13	TRBV7-8	TGTGCCAGCAGCAGAACAGAAACGAGTGAAGCTTTCTTT	CASSRTETSEAFF
-	TRBJ2-7	TRBD1	14	TRBV29-1	TGCAGCGTTGGAGGGACAGGGTCCTCCTACGAGCAGTACTTC	CSVGGTGSSYEQYF
-	TRBJ2-5	TRBD1	13	TRBV29-1	TGCAGCGTTCGGGACAGGGGGTCCTGGGCCCAGTACTTC	CSVRDRGSWAQYF
-	TRBJ2-5	-	13	TRBV5-4	TGTGCCAGCAGCTTGCCGGGTTTAGAGACCCAGTACTTC	CASSLPGLETQYF
-	TRBJ2-2	-	12	TRBV2	TGTGCCAGCAGGGAGGGGCCCGGGGAGCTGTTTTTT	CASREGPGELFF
-	TRBJ1-2	TRBD1	13	TRBV19	TGTGCCTCAAAACCAGACAGGGTCGGTGGCTACACCTTC	CASKPDRVGGYTF
once	TRBJ2-2	-	15	TRBV15	TGTGCCTCCCAGGGCGCGGGGACGAACACCGGGGAGCTGTTTTTT	CASQGAGTNTGELFF
-	TRBJ1-2	TRBD1	12	TRBV5-6	TGTGCCAGCAGCTTGGCAGGGGGAGGCTACACCTTC	CASSLAGGGYTF
-	TRBJ2-1	TRBD2	15	TRBV5-1	TGCGCCAGCAGCTTGGATCTGGGGGGGAAGAATGAGCAGTTCTTC	CASSLDLGGKNEQFF
-	TRBJ2-1	TRBD2	15	TRBV13	TGTGCCAGCAGCTCGGGACTAGCGGGATACAATGAGCAGTTCTTC	CASSSGLAGYNEQFF
-	TRBJ1-2	-	15	TRBV11-2	TGTGCCAGCAGCTTAGGAGCCGAGATTCCCTATGGCTACACCTTC	CASSLGAEIPYGYTF
-	TRBJ2-7	TRBD2	15	TRBV7-9	TGTGCCAGCAGCCCGCAAGCGGGGACTACCTACGAGCAGTACTTC	CASSPQAGTTYEQYF
-	TRBJ1-6	-	13	TRBV25-1	TGTGCCAGTCAGGGGTGGAGAAATTCACCCCTCCACTTT	CASQGWRNSPLHF
-	TRBJ1-4	TRBD1	16	TRBV9	TGTGCCAGCAGCGTTGGGACAGGGGGTTCTGGGGAAAAACTGTTTTTT	CASSVGTGGSGEKLFF
-	TRBJ2-3	TRBD2	15	TRBV25-1	TGTGCCAGCAGTTCTACGGGACTAAGCACAGATACGCAGTATTTT	CASSSTGLSTDTQYF
-	TRBJ2-5	-	14	TRBV9	TGTGCCAGCAGCGCCCCCAGGGTTGGAGAGACCCAGTACTTC	CASSAPRVGETQYF
once	TRBJ1-5	-	14	TRBV5-8	TGTGCCAGCAGCTTATTTAGCGGTAATCAGCCCCAGCATTTT	CASSLFSGNQPQHF
-	TRBJ2-3	-	13	TRBV15	TGTGCCACCAGCATCTCCGGACAGGATACGCAGTATTTT	CATSISGQDTQYF
-	TRBJ2-7	-	13	TRBV11-2	TGTGCCAGCAGCTTTGGGACACACTACGAGCAGTACTTC	CASSFGTHYEQYF
-	TRBJ2-7	TRBD1	15	TRBV4-1	TGCGCCAGCAGCCAAGATCCAGGGGGCAGTTACGAGCAGTACTTC	CASSQDPGGSYEQYF
-	TRBJ2-1	TRBD1	15	TRBV4-2	TGTGCCAGCAGCCAAGGACAGGGGGATATCTATGAGCAGTTCTTC	CASSQGQGDIYEQFF
-	TRBJ2-4	TRBD1	14	TRBV5-1	TGCGCCAGCAGCTTGGACAGGGGCAAAAACATTCAGTACTTC	CASSLDRGKNIQYF
-	TRBJ2-7	-	14	TRBV19	TGTGCCAGTAGTATAGACGGAGGATTCTACGAGCAGTACTTC	CASSIDGGFYEQYF